A single sample gave rise to the 25 T cell receptor beta chains below, sequenced in a study of shared clonotypes between healthy human individuals. TCRdb keeps only in-frame clones here, not all; method: immunoSEQ multiplex PCR. Among hundreds of thousands of clones, roughly 79% were seen once, and the ten largest hold about 12%. Sequenced input: PBMCs. These receptors originate from a woman aged 40 to 49 in good health. Some clones in this sample may be carry-over from other donors' samples.

The chain recombines TRBV5-4 with TRBJ2-3; D might be TRBD2 (6 bases). CDR1 is SGHNT, CDR2 YYREEE, per germline (reference sequence). The CDR3 totals 15 residues. V dropped 0 bases and J dropped 2 bases, with 10 bases sitting between them. The CDR3 is CASSLEVAATDTQYF. DNA of the CDR3: TGTGCCAGCAGCTTGGAGGTAGCGGCCACAGATACGCAGTATTTT.

The chain recombines TRBV6-5 with TRBJ1-5, with D unresolved. The CDR3 contains 15 residues. Trimming cost V 8 bases and J 0 bases, with 14 bases left between them. CDR1 is MNHEY and CDR2 is SVGAGI in the germline V gene. The CDR3 sequence: CASRRAVNSNQPQHF. CDR3 coding DNA: TGTGCCAGCCGTCGGGCGGTGAATAGCAATCAGCCCCAGCATTTT.

This rearrangement joins TRBV7-9 to TRBJ2-1; tentatively, D is TRBD1 (6 bases). The CDR3 loop spans 18 amino acids. V lost 1 base and J 4 bases, leaving 20 bases between the germline ends. The germline V gene has CDR1 SEHNR and CDR2 FQNEAQ (reference sequence). CDR3 protein: CASSLVFSRGTLYNEQFF. CDR3 nucleotide sequence: TGTGCCAGCAGCTTAGTTTTTAGTAGGGGGACACTATACAATGAGCAGTTCTTC.

This chain connects TRBV19 to TRBJ1-2; D is undetermined. Germline loops: CDR1 LNHDA, CDR2 SQIVND (reference sequence). The CDR3 length is 15 residues. V dropped 3 bases and J dropped 6 bases, with 17 bases sitting between them. The chain's CDR3 is CASSIAEGSSHGYTF. The CDR3 nucleotides read TGTGCCAGTAGTATCGCGGAGGGCTCGTCTCATGGCTACACCTTC.

The chain links TRBV5-4 to TRBJ2-1; 7 bases fit TRBD2. CDR1 is SGHNT, CDR2 YYREEE, per germline (reference sequence). Trimming cost V 3 bases and J 2 bases; bases outside gene matches: 11. This CDR3 is 17 amino acids long. This chain's CDR3 is CASSSEGASGPYNEQFF. The CDR3 DNA sequence: TGTGCCAGCAGCTCCGAGGGTGCTAGCGGCCCCTACAATGAGCAGTTCTTC.

The chain employs TRBV5-6 and TRBJ2-7, with 10 bases identical to TRBD1. CDR1 SGHDT and CDR2 YYEEEE come from the germline V gene. With 3 bases clipped from V and 7 bases from J, the junction kept 4 bases outside the gene matches. This CDR3 region has 13 residues. DNA for the CDR3: TGTGCCAGCAGCTGGGACAGGGGTTGGGAGCAGTACTTC. Encoded protein: CASSWDRGWEQYF.

The chain carries TRBV27 and TRBJ2-3; no reliable D call. In germline, CDR1 is MNHEY, CDR2 SMNVEV (reference sequence). The CDR3 length is 13 residues. The V end was cut by 7 bases, the J end by 1 base, with 9 bases between. In DNA form, the CDR3 reads TGTGCCAGCATTGGTTCTGGCACAGATACGCAGTATTTT. The encoded protein is CASIGSGTDTQYF.

V and J are TRBV10-3 and TRBJ2-7; D assignment may be TRBD1 or TRBD2 (5 bases each). Deletions cut 3 bases from V and 2 bases from J, with 11 bases between. The CDR3 is 14 residues long. From germline, CDR1 is ENHRY and CDR2 SYGVKD. CDR3 sequence: CAISDGDRTYEQYF. CDR3 coding DNA: TGTGCCATCAGTGACGGGGACCGAACCTACGAGCAGTACTTC.

This clone has a single count. V usage is TRBV28 and J usage is TRBJ1-2; possibly TRBD1 for D (5 bases). The V end lost 4 bases, the J end lost 6 bases, and 12 bases lay between the germline ends. The germline V gene has CDR1 MDHEN and CDR2 SYDVKM. CDR3 length: 13 residues. The CDR3 here is CASSSRAGHGYTF. The CDR3 nucleotides read TGTGCCAGCAGTTCAAGGGCAGGGCATGGCTACACCTTC.

Of note for this clone: The limits of the CDR3 on the DNA are not certain, so only TCRdb's listed CDR3 is given. This sequence joins TRBV5-5 and TRBJ2-5. CDR1 is SGHKS and CDR2 is YYEKEE in the germline V gene (reference sequence). The CDR3 spans 13 residues, counting both ends. CDR3 loop: CASSLYFGETQYF.

This chain uses TRBV30 with TRBJ2-7; 14 bases are a match to TRBD2. Trimming at V came to 2 bases and at J to 5 bases, leaving 14 bases not matched to a gene. From germline, CDR1 is GTSNPN and CDR2 SVGIG (reference sequence). The CDR3 is made up of 18 amino acids. This CDR3 reads CAWSSRGGLAGVRNEQYF. CDR3 nucleotides: TGTGCCTGGAGTTCCCGGGGGGGACTAGCGGGAGTGAGGAACGAGCAGTACTTC.

Only one count was recorded for this clone. This chain joins TRBV9 and TRBJ1-3; D is ambiguous. CDR3 length: 14 amino acids. Germline V CDR1 and CDR2: SGDLS, YYNGEE. Trimming took off 3 bases at V and 3 bases at J, with 10 bases between the two ends. DNA for the CDR3: TGTGCCAGCAGCGAGCCCCCGGGTGGAAACACCATATATTTT. Translating it yields CASSEPPGGNTIYF.

The chain recombines TRBV5-1 with TRBJ1-4, with unresolved D. This CDR3 is 14 amino acids long. The ends were cut back, 4 bases at V and 8 bases at J, with 15 bases in the middle. Germline V CDR1 and CDR2: SGHRS, YFSETQ. CDR3 protein: CASSPQAVGEKLFF. The CDR3, as DNA: TGCGCCAGCAGCCCCCAGGCGGTTGGGGAAAAACTGTTTTTT. Drawing the rest from reference TRBV5-1 and TRBJ1-4, the complete variable domain is KAGVTQTPRYLIKTRGQQVTLSCSPISGHRSVSWYQQTPGQGLQFLFEYFSETQRNKGNFPGRFSGRQFSNSRSEMNVSTLELGDSALYLCASSPQAVGEKLFFGSGTQLSVL.

This chain uses TRBV19 with TRBJ2-5, with D possibly matching TRBD2 (5 bases). CDR3 size: 13 residues. Trimming left V 7 bases short and J 5 bases short, with 14 bases between. The germline CDR1 and CDR2 sequences are LNHDA and SQIVND (reference sequence). This CDR3 is CASNGRWEETQYF. The CDR3 DNA reads TGTGCCAGTAACGGACGTTGGGAGGAGACCCAGTACTTC.

The rearrangement joins TRBV14 to TRBJ1-2; possibly TRBD1 for D (5 bases). Between the trimmed V and J ends, which lost 5 bases and 1 base, there was a span of 8 bases. CDR1 and CDR2 (germline): SGHDN, FVKESK. CDR3 size: 13 residues. The CDR3 here is CASSFDSNYGYTF. The CDR3 coding sequence is TGTGCCAGCAGCTTCGACAGTAACTATGGCTACACCTTC.

Turning to this clone: This specimen includes other DNA sequences encoding the same CDR3. This sequence joins TRBV6-1 and TRBJ1-5; 8 nucleotides match TRBD1. V lost 5 bases to trimming and J lost 4 bases; unmatched junction nucleotides: 4. The CDR3 is 14 residues long. CDR1 is MNHNS, CDR2 SASEGT, per germline. The CDR3 DNA reads as TGTGCCAGCAGTAATAGACAGGGGAATCAGCCCCAGCATTTT. This sequence encodes CASSNRQGNQPQHF.

The chain couples TRBV18 to TRBJ2-1; D ambiguous. V was shortened by 2 bases and J by 4 bases, with 9 bases between the two germline ends. Looked up from germline, CDR1 is KGHSH and CDR2 is LQKENI. The CDR3 contains 14 residues. The DNA for the CDR3 is TGTGCCAGCTCACCAGATCCCTTTTACAATGAGCAGTTCTTC. It encodes CASSPDPFYNEQFF. The whole variable domain, remainder taken from reference TRBV18 and TRBJ2-1, is NAGVMQNPRHLVRRRGQEARLRCSPMKGHSHVYWYRQLPEEGLKFMVYLQKENIIDESGMPKERFSAEFPKEGPSILRIQQVVRGDSAAYFCASSPDPFYNEQFFGPGTRLTVL.

V gene TRBV11-2 combines with J gene TRBJ2-5; 9 bases are shared with TRBD2. V dropped 0 bases and J dropped 3; count of bases not matched to a gene: 2. The CDR3 is 15 residues long. Germline CDR1 is SGHAT and CDR2 is FQNNGV. CDR3 sequence reads: CASSLDGGREETQYF. In nucleotides, the CDR3 is TGTGCCAGCAGCTTAGATGGCGGGAGGGAAGAGACCCAGTACTTC.

This clone was observed a single time. The V call is TRBV5-1, the J call TRBJ2-7; 10 bases fit TRBD2. The J segment lost 3 bases and the V segment lost 2 bases, leaving 14 bases of the junction unmatched. This CDR3 contains 18 residues. In germline, CDR1 is SGHRS, CDR2 YFSETQ. Here the CDR3 reads CASSLIPSGRQPGYEQYF. As DNA, the CDR3 is TGCGCCAGCAGCTTAATTCCTAGCGGGAGACAACCTGGCTACGAGCAGTACTTC.

The chain uses TRBV6-6 and TRBJ1-5, with TRBD1 as a possible D gene (5 bases). V was shortened by 2 bases and J by 1 base, with 6 bases between the two germline ends. The CDR3 spans 14 residues. Per the germline V gene, CDR1 is MNHNY and CDR2 is SVGAGI (reference sequence). Here the CDR3 reads CASSYGHSNQPQHF. CDR3 DNA: TGTGCCAGCAGTTACGGACACAGCAATCAGCCCCAGCATTTT.

Concerning this clone: Other nucleotide sequences from this sample produce the same CDR3. The chain is built from TRBV30 and TRBJ2-7; D might be TRBD1 or TRBD2, each matching 5 bases. The germline V gene encodes CDR1 GTSNPN and CDR2 SVGIG (reference sequence). The CDR3 is 11 residues long. Trimming stripped 4 bases from V and 5 bases from J, with 9 bases between. CDR3 amino acids: CAWTGTHEQYF. The CDR3 DNA is TGTGCCTGGACGGGGACCCACGAGCAGTACTTC. The complete variable domain, with remaining parts taken from reference TRBV30 and TRBJ2-7, reads SQTIHQWPATLVQPVGSPLSLECTVEGTSNPNLYWYRQAAGRGLQLLFYSVGIGQISSEVPQNLSASRPQDRQFILSSKKLLLSDSGFYLCAWTGTHEQYFGPGTRLTVT.

In nucleotides, the CDR3 is TGTGCCATCAGTGTAGAAATAGCTAACTATGGCTACACCTTC. This encodes CAISVEIANYGYTF. The gene calls are TRBV10-3 and TRBJ1-2; D remains unclear. The germline V and J ends were trimmed by 4 bases and 0 bases, with 9 bases remaining between them. Germline V gives CDR1 ENHRY, CDR2 SYGVKD. This CDR3 is built from 14 residues.

The genes are TRBV6-1 and TRBJ2-7, with 9 bases aligning to TRBD2. The V gene end was trimmed by 2 bases and the J gene end by 5 bases; junction bases not matched to a gene: 13. CDR3 length equals 17 residues. Germline V gene data show CDR1 as MNHNS and CDR2 as SASEGT. Written as DNA, the CDR3 is TGTGCCAGCAGTGAATGGGGTAGCGGGAGCAAGGGGAACGAGCAGTACTTC. It yields the protein CASSEWGSGSKGNEQYF.

There are a few counts of this clone. The rearrangement links TRBV11-3 to TRBJ2-3, with 7 bases identical to TRBD1. This CDR3 comprises 16 residues. Looked up from germline, CDR1 is SGHNT and CDR2 is YENEEA. The V segment lost 5 bases and the J segment 1 base; nucleotides outside the gene matches: 9. The CDR3 loop reads CASSHGDRYRTDTQYF. The CDR3 nucleotides are TGTGCCAGCAGCCATGGGGACAGATACCGCACAGATACGCAGTATTTT.

The chain is built from TRBV7-3 and TRBJ2-1; TRBD2 aligns across 10 bases. V dropped 2 bases and J dropped 2; count of bases not matched to a gene: 6. The CDR3 has 17 residues. The germline CDR1 and CDR2 sequences are SGHTA and FQGTGA. CDR3 loop: CASSLGPLAGAYNEQFF. CDR3 nucleotide sequence: TGTGCCAGCAGCTTAGGACCTCTAGCGGGAGCCTACAATGAGCAGTTCTTC.